The TCR beta chain described here comes from a study of blood T cell repertoires in COVID-19. Across the whole study: Material from acute and convalescent COVID-19 was sourced from the United States, Italy and Spain.

Germline CDR1 reads SGHKS; CDR2 reads YYEKEE (reference sequence). V lost 0 bases to trimming and J lost 0 bases; unmatched junction nucleotides: 11. The CDR3 covers 18 residues. The table came from immunoSEQ multiplex PCR; TCRdb's copy has only in-frame clones and leaves some out. This sample has approximately 93,000 clones, with about 76% found just once. This clonotype originated in a woman of 80 years or more with acute or convalescent COVID-19. Sequenced: peripheral blood. The gene calls are TRBV5-5 and TRBJ2-7, with 8 bases lining up with TRBD1. The CDR3: CASSLGRTGTTYSYEQYF. In nucleotides, the CDR3 is TGTGCCAGCAGCTTGGGAAGGACAGGGACAACTTACTCCTACGAGCAGTACTTC. Combining the CDR3 with reference TRBV5-5 and TRBJ2-7 gives the whole variable domain DAGVTQSPTHLIKTRGQQVTLRCSPISGHKSVSWYQQVLGQGPQFIFQYYEKEERGRGNFPDRFSARQFPNYSSELNVNALLLGDSALYLCASSLGRTGTTYSYEQYFGPGTRLTVT.